This entry features one T cell receptor beta chain sequence. This sample is drawn from a study of shared T cell receptors in the human thymus. Using immunoSEQ multiplex PCR, the repertoire was profiled, and TCRdb retains in-frame clones only, with some absent. The table records some 760,000 clones, roughly 88% of them present only once. CDR1 is SGHVT and CDR2 is SQSDAQ in the germline V gene. Germline trimming cut 0 bases from V and 3 bases from J; bases unmatched to any gene: 10. The CDR3 covers 17 residues. These same records also appear under a second study, on human thymus T cells. Per that paper: Thymus tissue was removed during corrective cardiac surgery. Across thymic and blood repertoires, the usage of V and J genes appeared to be biased.

The clonotype originates from a girl under two years old with a congenital heart defect. Sequences were obtained from thymocytes. The chain links TRBV7-4 to TRBJ1-2, with TRBD1 identical over 7 bases. The CDR3 region has the DNA TGTGCCAGCAGCTTAGCTTTAGGTGCCCAGGGGGACTATGGCTACACCTTC. Residues: CASSLALGAQGDYGYTF.